These 20 T cell receptor beta chains came from one sample sequenced in a study of neurological immune-mediated disorders. In TCRdb, the 5' RACE reads were re-called with MiXCR into one record per CDR3 protein. The table shows almost 85,000 distinct CDR3 sequences, with roughly 2.6% occurring only once. The sample comprised PBMCs. These receptors were collected from a woman under 40 with multiple sclerosis.

This clonotype has a count of ten or more. The CDR3 sequence is CASSVGGMAHSTEAFF. CDR3 DNA: TGTGCCAGCAGCGTGGGGGGAATGGCCCACTCCACTGAAGCTTTCTTT. The gene calls are TRBV9 and TRBJ1-1; D may be TRBD1 (5 bases). CDR1 and CDR2 from the germline V gene are SGDLS and YYNGEE. There are 16 residues in the CDR3. Between the trimmed V and J ends, which lost 2 bases and 4 bases, there was a span of 18 bases.

The V call is TRBV11-3, the J call TRBJ1-1; D gene ambiguous. Trimming pared 4 bases from V and 6 bases from J, leaving 9 bases between. The CDR3 runs 12 residues. Germline-derived CDR1 and CDR2 are SGHNT and YENEEA. The CDR3 reads CASSYLGPEAFF. CDR3 in DNA: TGTGCCAGCAGCTACCTAGGGCCTGAAGCTTTCTTT.

This clonotype was seen ten or more times. The rearrangement links TRBV20-1 to TRBJ2-3, with 8 bases matching TRBD2. The CDR3 has 16 residues. Per the germline V gene, CDR1 is DFQATT and CDR2 is SNEGSKA (reference sequence). V shed 6 bases, J shed 2 bases, and the junction held 13 bases outside the gene matches. The CDR3 DNA follows: TGCAGTGCCTCTTATGCGGGAGGTTCCTCCACAGATACGCAGTATTTT. Its translation is CSASYAGGSSTDTQYF.

This clonotype was observed many times. The CDR3 loop reads CSARDPRTSGRYEQYF. The CDR3 DNA reads as TGCAGTGCTAGAGATCCCAGGACTAGCGGGAGGTACGAGCAGTACTTC. This chain uses TRBV20-1 with TRBJ2-7, with 14 bases fitting TRBD2. Per germline, CDR1 DFQATT and CDR2 SNEGSKA (reference sequence). V trimming: 0 bases; J trimming: 4 bases; junction bases outside the gene matches: 5. CDR3 size: 16 residues.

This clonotype was recorded at least ten times. This rearrangement joins TRBV29-1 to TRBJ2-7; 9 bases line up with TRBD1. Germline assignment: CDR1 SQVTM and CDR2 ANQGSEA. The V and J ends lost 7 bases and 6 bases, in that order; junction bases with no gene match: 7. This CDR3 region has 12 residues. CDR3 sequence (DNA): TGCAGCGCTGGGACAGGGAATATCGAGCAGTACTTC. This translates into CSAGTGNIEQYF.

This clonotype was counted many times. J is TRBJ1-5 and V is TRBV28; 8 bases fit TRBD1. Germline V gene lookup returns CDR1 MDHEN and CDR2 SYDVKM. Germline trimming cut 7 bases from V and 7 bases from J; bases unmatched to any gene: 9. The CDR3 runs to 14 residues. The CDR3 bases are TGTGCCAGCACGACCGGACAGGGAGGACAGCCCCAGCATTTT. It yields the protein CASTTGQGGQPQHF. The full variable domain, with the rest looked up from reference TRBV28 and TRBJ1-5, is DVKVTQSSRYLVKRTGEKVFLECVQDMDHENMFWYRQDPGLGLRLIYFSYDVKMKEKGDIPEGYSVSREKKERFSLILESASTNQTSMYLCASTTGQGGQPQHFGDGTRLSIL.

The table lists this clonotype with many counts. The genes are TRBV20-1 and TRBJ2-7; 8 nucleotides line up with TRBD2. Trimming took 3 bases from V and 4 from J; bases not matched to a gene: 5. The germline CDR1 and CDR2 sequences are DFQATT and SNEGSKA (reference sequence). This CDR3 comprises 13 residues. The chain's CDR3 is CSARAGGLYEQYF. CDR3 DNA sequence: TGCAGTGCTAGGGCGGGGGGCCTTTACGAGCAGTACTTC.

This clonotype occurred many times. The genes are TRBV29-1 and TRBJ1-2, with 8 bases that match TRBD1. V gave up 3 bases and J gave up 4 bases; unmatched junction bases: 1. Germline CDR1 SQVTM, CDR2 ANQGSEA. The CDR3 totals 12 residues. CDR3: CSVDTGGYGYTF. The CDR3 DNA sequence: TGCAGCGTTGACACAGGGGGCTATGGCTACACCTTC.

This clonotype was found many times. This rearrangement joins TRBV7-2 to TRBJ1-1, with D possibly TRBD1 on 5 matching bases. Deletions cut 6 bases from V and 1 base from J, with 9 bases between. Germline V gene data show CDR1 as SGHTA and CDR2 as FQGNSA. The CDR3 totals 13 residues. The CDR3, as DNA: TGTGCCAGCAGACCTCAGGGGAACACTGAAGCTTTCTTT. Translation gives CASRPQGNTEAFF.

This clonotype was detected many times. The chain employs TRBV20-1 and TRBJ2-7, with TRBD2 matching over 12 bases. Germline CDR1 is DFQATT and CDR2 is SNEGSKA (reference sequence). Losses at the gene ends were 2 bases for V and 3 bases for J; bases not matched to a gene: 5. This CDR3 spans 15 amino acids. CDR3 DNA sequence: TGCAGTGCTAGACTGACTAGCGGGAGTGGCTACGAGCAGTACTTC. It yields the protein CSARLTSGSGYEQYF.

This clonotype was observed many times. The chain employs TRBV20-1 and TRBJ1-4; unclear D gene. This CDR3 is built from 14 residues. Trimming pared 6 bases from V and 0 bases from J, leaving 11 bases between. Germline lookup yields CDR1 DFQATT and CDR2 SNEGSKA (reference sequence). The CDR3 sequence: CSAPDFSTNEKLFF. CDR3 bases: TGCAGTGCGCCAGACTTTTCAACTAATGAAAAACTGTTTTTT.

This clonotype was recorded many times. The J gene is TRBJ2-2, the V gene TRBV5-1; 14 bases align to TRBD2. From germline, CDR1 is SGHRS and CDR2 YFSETQ. The CDR3 covers 16 residues. V lost 10 bases to trimming and J lost 5 bases; unmatched junction nucleotides: 10. The CDR3 is CAGPGTSGRRTGELFF. The CDR3 bases are TGCGCCGGACCCGGGACTAGCGGGAGACGGACCGGGGAGCTGTTTTTT. Full variable domain (outside the CDR3, taken from reference TRBV5-1 and TRBJ2-2): KAGVTQTPRYLIKTRGQQVTLSCSPISGHRSVSWYQQTPGQGLQFLFEYFSETQRNKGNFPGRFSGRQFSNSRSEMNVSTLELGDSALYLCAGPGTSGRRTGELFFGEGSRLTVL.

This clonotype was counted many times. The rearrangement uses TRBV9 and TRBJ2-1; TRBD2 is a possible D gene (6 bases). This CDR3 has 14 residues. Trimming pared 0 bases from V and 2 bases from J, leaving 6 bases between. Looked up from germline, CDR1 is SGDLS and CDR2 is YYNGEE. The CDR3 coding sequence is TGTGCCAGCAGCGTAGCGGGAGCCTACAATGAGCAGTTCTTC. Encoded protein: CASSVAGAYNEQFF.

At least ten counts were recorded for this clonotype. The chain carries TRBV5-6 and TRBJ2-1; D may match TRBD1 or TRBD2 (6 bases each). Germline assignment: CDR1 SGHDT and CDR2 YYEEEE. CDR3 size: 12 residues. V gave up 3 bases and J gave up 9 bases, with 10 bases separating them. The DNA for the CDR3 is TGTGCCAGCAGCTCCCGGGGGCTTGAGCAGTTCTTC. This codes for CASSSRGLEQFF.

Ten or more counts support this clonotype. The CDR3 DNA follows: TGCAGTGCTAGAGATGCGGGACTAGCGGGAGGCAAGGATACGCAGTATTTT. Its translation is CSARDAGLAGGKDTQYF. The rearrangement joins TRBV20-1 to TRBJ2-3; 15 bases align to TRBD2. Germline V lookup: CDR1 DFQATT, CDR2 SNEGSKA (reference sequence). CDR3 length: 17 amino acids. V was clipped by 0 bases and J by 6 bases; unmatched bases: 7.

The table lists this clonotype with many counts. The rearrangement uses TRBV20-1 and TRBJ1-4; 8 bases line up with TRBD1. Losses at the gene ends were 0 bases for V and 5 bases for J; bases not matched to a gene: 5. Germline-derived CDR1 and CDR2 are DFQATT and SNEGSKA (reference sequence). The CDR3 spans 15 residues. CDR3: CSARDRDRPNEKLFF. The CDR3 DNA is TGCAGTGCTAGAGATCGGGACAGGCCCAATGAAAAACTGTTTTTT.

Many counts were recorded for this clonotype. The J gene is TRBJ2-1, the V gene TRBV20-1; a possible D gene is TRBD2 (5 bases). This CDR3 region has 14 residues. CDR1 is DFQATT, CDR2 SNEGSKA, per germline (reference sequence). V was trimmed by 5 bases and J by 4 bases, leaving 15 bases between them. CDR3 sequence (DNA): TGCAGTGCTCCCAATAGCGAGGCTTACAATGAGCAGTTCTTC. It encodes CSAPNSEAYNEQFF.

This clonotype was recorded at least ten times. The J gene is TRBJ2-7, the V gene TRBV7-2; tentative D call: TRBD1 (5 bases). CDR1 is SGHTA, CDR2 FQGNSA, per germline. V shed 1 base and J shed 6 bases, with 13 bases lying between them. The CDR3 has 14 residues. The CDR3 spells CASSLETAISEQYF. The DNA for the CDR3 is TGTGCCAGCAGCTTAGAGACAGCCATCTCCGAGCAGTACTTC.

At least ten counts were recorded for this clonotype. This chain uses TRBV6-5 with TRBJ1-5; TRBD1 matches 9 bases. Germline V lookup: CDR1 MNHEY, CDR2 SVGAGI. The trim removed 6 bases at V and 2 bases at J, leaving 5 bases unmatched. The CDR3 has 15 residues. The CDR3, as DNA: TGTGCCAGCAGAGAACAGGGGGCAGGCAATCAGCCCCAGCATTTT. Its translation is CASREQGAGNQPQHF.

In its sample, this clonotype was seen many times. The genes are TRBV27 and TRBJ1-1, with D possibly being TRBD1 (5 bases). Germline V gene lookup returns CDR1 MNHEY and CDR2 SMNVEV (reference sequence). The V gene lost 5 bases and the J gene lost 1 base, with 20 bases spanning the gap. The CDR3 extends over 17 amino acids. CDR3 protein: CASSKIRQTRANTEAFF. The CDR3 DNA is TGTGCCAGCAGTAAAATCCGACAGACTCGGGCGAACACTGAAGCTTTCTTT.